This TCR beta chain was captured by sequencing in a study of PD-1 blockade in classical Hodgkin lymphoma (dated by TCRdb to 2020 to 2022). General notes on the study: Nivolumab dosing was 3 mg/kg intravenously every 2 weeks, continuing until either disease progression or unacceptable toxicity. A peripheral blood immune signature of response to PD-1 blockade in classical Hodgkin lymphoma was defined using TCR beta sequencing and CyTOF. Points the paper makes about the study in general: Among trial patients, those achieving complete response had baseline diversity similar to that of newly diagnosed patients, while diversity was significantly lower in partial responders and progressors. Baseline TCR diversity was reported as lower in newly diagnosed patients than in healthy donors, and lower still in relapsed/refractory patients. Lower diversity was seen in patients whose nivolumab began less than 1 year after ASCT, and these patients were left out of later analyses so that immune reconstitution would not confound the results. The study was restricted to a single clinical trial cohort, and the causes of repertoire differences, possibly disease activity or prior therapy, were left undefined. CD4+ but not CD8+ TCR diversity rose significantly by C4D1 (p=0.0027 vs p=0.16), most apparent in complete responders (p=0.02).

Notes on this clone: Its binding antigen is unknown. No quality values exist for individual bases; no much larger clone is one base distant.

Genomic DNA was extracted with the Qiagen DNeasy kit from unsorted PBMCs and from negatively selected CD4+ and CD8+ fractions. TCR beta CDR3 regions were amplified by immunoSEQ multiplex PCR using primers annealing to V and J segments. A synthetic immune receptor repertoire was used to minimize amplification bias, and any remaining bias was removed computationally after sequencing. In the paper's pipeline: Repertoire diversity was quantified as the Shannon entropy index using custom Python scripts. Unsorted, CD4+ and CD8+ repertoires were examined separately, except in combined analyses, for which CD4+ and CD8+ sequences were merged in silico. Clonal expansion was defined as a frequency increase of at least 2-fold after treatment compared with C1D1, and clones undetected at baseline were assigned a pseudocount of 0.5. Singleton clones were defined as clones with 0 or 1 copy at C1D1, and non-singleton clones were defined as clones with 2 or more copies. By matching protein sequences in sorted samples from the same patient, clones expanded in unsorted samples were annotated as CD4+, CD8+ or unknown. Wilcoxon tests on paired samples were used to test diversity changes from C1D1 to C4D1. TCRdb stores this immuneACCESS table with in-frame sequences only. Part of the clones is absent; in the studies checked, under half of the shortfall reflects unresolved V genes, and no reason is known for the rest. For V, J and clone size, that table is used; D and trimming come from the DNA. The sample table lists 5,500 to 7,000 clones, 65% to 90% of them with a count of one. Of the sample, roughly 45% is held by the ten largest clones.

In light of the paper, this sample's time point label describes: cycle 4 day 1 (C4D1), after six to seven weeks of nivolumab. Every trial patient had relapsed after autologous stem cell transplantation, and cohorts A, B and C differed in prior brentuximab vedotin exposure. The trial cohort was composed of 55 to 65 patients with relapsed/refractory classical Hodgkin lymphoma, for whom complete response, partial response or progressive disease was recorded as best overall response. Trial patients were treated with single-agent nivolumab in the multi-cohort phase II CheckMate 205 trial. Best overall response was determined by an independent review committee according to the 2007 International Working Group response criteria. Trial PBMCs were obtained immediately prior to nivolumab initiation (C1D1) and on therapy at cycle 2 day 1 and cycle 4 day 1. Peripheral blood was collected in 8 mL Vacutainer Cell Preparation Tubes, from which PBMCs were isolated by centrifugation and then cryopreserved.

CDR1 and CDR2, looked up from the germline V gene, are SGDLS and YYNGEE. There are 16 amino acids in the CDR3, from cysteine to phenylalanine inclusive. Solely the CDR3 DNA is kept, with 48 bases framed from the first base. V is pared back by 0 bases and J by 0 bases, with 10 bases lying between the germline termini. The material was peripheral blood mononuclear cells (PBMCs), obtained before the fourth cycle of nivolumab. The chain is made from TRBV9 and TRBJ2-4; no D gene can be assigned with confidence. The clonotype comes from a human donor with classical Hodgkin lymphoma. The nucleotide sequence reads as follows: TGTGCCAGCAGCGTAGGGCAGCTGCTAGCCAAAAACATTCAGTACTTC. Its amino acids are CASSVGQLLAKNIQYF. The reference TRBV9 and TRBJ2-4 proteins fill in what lies around the CDR3, so the full variable domain reads DSGVTQTPKHLITATGQRVTLRCSPRSGDLSVYWYQQSLDQGLQFLIQYYNGEERAKGNILERFSAQQFPDLHSELNLSSLELGDSALYFCASSVGQLLAKNIQYFGAGTRLSVL.